This T cell receptor beta chain originates from a study of T cells in Graves' hyperthyroidism and ophthalmopathy. There are 14 residues in the CDR3. Per germline, CDR1 DFQATT and CDR2 SNEGSKA (reference sequence). J lost 5 bases, V lost 1 base, and 7 bases had no gene match. Exclusion followed for patients with uncontrolled infection, other autoimmune disease, pregnancy or lactation. Many counts were recorded for this clonotype. Its antigen is not known. RNA transcripts served as the template for amplifying TCR beta CDR3 regions. A first-round RT-PCR of the TCR CDR3 used the HTBI primer set. In TCRdb, the multiplex PCR reads were re-called with MiXCR into one record per CDR3 protein. The sample holds 550,000 to 700,000 distinct CDR3 sequences, roughly 50% seen once. Regarding the study as a whole: Most clonotypes that expanded in the thyroid above 0.001 also showed up in blood. Ophthalmopathy got predicted by the model a median approximately 6.4 months before its onset. Separating ophthalmopathy from stable hyperthyroidism was achieved by a 13 V-J model.

The chain carries TRBV20-1 and TRBJ2-7, with 8 bases that match TRBD1. Sequencing input: peripheral blood or thyroid tissue (not recorded which). The receptor was isolated from an adult woman with Graves' disease, either hyperthyroidism or ophthalmopathy (not recorded which). The CDR3 nucleotides read TGCAGTGCTAGAGGGATGACAGGGGACCACGAGCAGTACTTC. This gives the protein CSARGMTGDHEQYF.